Each of the 25 T cell receptor beta chains below was sequenced from the same sample in a study of identical twins. TCRdb called the 5' RACE reads again in MiXCR, with one record for every CDR3 protein. The table records 500,000 or so distinct CDR3 sequences, over 12% of them present only once. The same sample was also used in a study of yellow fever vaccine responses in identical twins.

What was sequenced was CD4+ T cells sorted from blood. The source is a woman aged 18-29 years in good health.

This clonotype came up a few times. The chain carries TRBV12-3 or TRBV12-4 and TRBJ2-7, with a possible D match to TRBD1 (6 bases). The CDR3 is made up of 16 amino acids. V shed 3 bases and J shed 0 bases, with 15 bases lying between them. The DNA for the CDR3 is TGTGCCAGCAGTTTGGGTCCAGGGGCGAGCTCCTACGAGCAGTACTTC. Amino acids: CASSLGPGASSYEQYF.

This clonotype was counted at least ten times. The gene calls are TRBV25-1 and TRBJ2-2; D ambiguous. Germline-derived CDR1 and CDR2 are MGHDK and SYGVNS. The CDR3 is 13 amino acids. Trimming left V 6 bases short and J 4 bases short, with 9 bases between. In DNA, the CDR3 is TGTGCCAGCAGACCTATTGGCACCGGGGAGCTGTTTTTT. Translating gives CASRPIGTGELFF.

The chain couples TRBV20-1 to TRBJ2-5; possible D gene TRBD2, 5 bases. In germline, CDR1 is DFQATT, CDR2 SNEGSKA (reference sequence). CDR3 length equals 11 residues. Between the trimmed V and J ends, which lost 6 bases and 7 bases, there was a span of 12 bases. CDR3 DNA sequence: TGCAGTGCCAAGACGGGGTCGACCCAGTACTTC. Residues: CSAKTGSTQYF.

In its sample, this clonotype was seen a few times. J is TRBJ2-3 and V is TRBV5-5, with 8 bases matching TRBD1. After removal of 4 bases from V and 4 bases from J, the junction contained 8 bases not matched to a gene. Per germline, CDR1 SGHKS and CDR2 YYEKEE (reference sequence). CDR3 length equals 15 residues. The CDR3 here is CASSQVGQGPDTQYF. The CDR3 coding sequence is TGTGCCAGCAGCCAAGTCGGACAGGGACCAGATACGCAGTATTTT.

This clonotype came up a few times. The V and J genes are TRBV12-3 or TRBV12-4 and TRBJ1-5; 10 nucleotides agree with TRBD1. V shed 6 bases and J 4 bases; nucleotides not matched to a gene: 6. This CDR3 spans 15 amino acids. CDR3 loop: CASRMGQGKNQPQHF. The CDR3 DNA is TGTGCCAGCAGGATGGGACAGGGGAAAAATCAGCCCCAGCATTTT.

The chain joins TRBV12-3 or TRBV12-4 to TRBJ2-5; perhaps D is TRBD1 or TRBD2 (5 bases each). V lost 6 bases and J lost 1, with 12 bases in between. The CDR3 spans 14 residues. CDR3 DNA: TGTGCCAGCAGATTGGCCGGGACCCAAGAGACCCAGTACTTC. Translating it yields CASRLAGTQETQYF.

In this sample, this clonotype turned up many times. V is TRBV3-1 and J is TRBJ2-1; the D is unclear. Deletions cut 0 bases from V and 1 base from J, with 10 bases between. The CDR3 has 16 residues. Germline-derived CDR1 and CDR2 are LGHDT and YNNKEL (reference sequence). The CDR3 loop reads CASSQDVDQSYNEQFF. CDR3 DNA sequence: TGTGCCAGCAGCCAAGACGTGGACCAATCCTACAATGAGCAGTTCTTC.

This clonotype turned up a few times. The rearrangement uses TRBV28 and TRBJ1-3; D is unclear. V lost 3 bases to trimming and J lost 4 bases, with 7 bases between them. Germline V gene lookup returns CDR1 MDHEN and CDR2 SYDVKM. The CDR3 consists of 13 residues. The CDR3 DNA follows: TGTGCCAGCAGTTTCTACGCCGGAAACACCATATATTTT. Translating it yields CASSFYAGNTIYF.

This rearrangement joins TRBV9 to TRBJ2-1; D tentatively fits TRBD1 or TRBD2 (5 bases each). The CDR3 runs 17 residues. CDR1 and CDR2 from the germline V gene are SGDLS and YYNGEE. With 0 bases removed from V and 8 bases from J, the gap between germline ends came to 21 bases. CDR3 sequence (DNA): TGTGCCAGCAGCGTAGACCCTGGGGGATTCGACCTGCATGAGCAGTTCTTC. Amino acids: CASSVDPGGFDLHEQFF.

The chain recombines TRBV28 with TRBJ1-1; D not resolved. Looked up from germline, CDR1 is MDHEN and CDR2 is SYDVKM. This CDR3 region has 14 residues. V was cut by 3 bases and J by 1 base, with 9 bases left in between. In nucleotides, the CDR3 is TGTGCCAGCAGTTTGAAGTTACGGAACACTGAAGCTTTCTTT. Translated: CASSLKLRNTEAFF. Filled out from reference TRBV28 and TRBJ1-1, the complete variable domain reads DVKVTQSSRYLVKRTGEKVFLECVQDMDHENMFWYRQDPGLGLRLIYFSYDVKMKEKGDIPEGYSVSREKKERFSLILESASTNQTSMYLCASSLKLRNTEAFFGQGTRLTVV.

This clonotype has ten or more counts. V is TRBV7-9 and J is TRBJ2-2; no firm D call. Germline values: CDR1 SEHNR, CDR2 FQNEAQ (reference sequence). The CDR3 contains 13 residues. Trimming removed 5 bases at V and 3 bases at J, with 7 bases between. The CDR3 loop is CASSTLDTGELFF. CDR3 DNA sequence: TGTGCCAGCAGCACCCTTGACACCGGGGAGCTGTTTTTT.

This clonotype showed up many times. The chain recombines TRBV3-1 with TRBJ2-7; D not resolved. Deletions cut 7 bases from V and 7 bases from J, with 5 bases between. The CDR3 totals 9 residues. Germline V gives CDR1 LGHDT, CDR2 YNNKEL (reference sequence). CDR3 loop: CASTLEQYF. Written as DNA, the CDR3 is TGTGCCAGCACCCTAGAGCAGTACTTC.

CDR3 sequence reads: CASTKTGTGEKAFF. CDR3 DNA sequence: TGTGCCAGCACCAAAACCGGGACAGGGGAAAAAGCTTTCTTT. V and J are TRBV2 and TRBJ1-1, with 10 bases matching TRBD1. Germline V gene lookup returns CDR1 SNHLY and CDR2 FYNNEI. After removal of 7 bases from V and 9 bases from J, the junction contained 11 bases not matched to a gene. This CDR3 is built from 14 residues.

The genes are TRBV7-2 and TRBJ2-3, with 10 bases lining up with TRBD2. Looked up from germline, CDR1 is SGHTA and CDR2 is FQGNSA. The CDR3 consists of 14 residues. Trimming took 8 bases from V and 6 from J; bases not matched to a gene: 8. CDR3 in amino acids: CASQAGGRIDTQYF. The CDR3 bases are TGTGCCAGCCAAGCGGGGGGGCGTATTGATACGCAGTATTTT.

The chain combines TRBV6-5 with TRBJ2-7; 9 bases align to TRBD2. This CDR3 is 16 amino acids long. Germline V gene data show CDR1 as MNHEY and CDR2 as SVGAGI. With V trimmed by 2 bases and J by 0 bases, 5 bases remained unmatched. The CDR3 coding sequence is TGTGCCAGCAGTTACACCCTAGCGGGACCCTCCTACGAGCAGTACTTC. Protein product: CASSYTLAGPSYEQYF.

This clonotype was found a few times. This chain uses TRBV12-3 or TRBV12-4 with TRBJ2-1, with TRBD2 matching over 7 bases. J gave up 9 bases and V 3 bases, and 17 bases lay outside the gene matches. The CDR3 length is 17 residues. The CDR3 coding sequence is TGTGCCAGCAGTTTGGGATTTGGGTCGCGGGAGTTGCTTGAGCAGTTCTTC. Its translation: CASSLGFGSRELLEQFF.

This clonotype was seen more than once but under ten times. This sequence joins TRBV19 and TRBJ2-1; the match to TRBD2 covers 9 bases. This CDR3 spans 14 amino acids. V was pared by 9 bases and J by 2 bases, with 5 bases of the junction left unmatched. The germline CDR1 and CDR2 sequences are LNHDA and SQIVND (reference sequence). CDR3 region: CASRGGGAYNEQFF. CDR3 nucleotides: TGTGCCAGCCGCGGCGGGGGGGCCTACAATGAGCAGTTCTTC.

This clonotype showed up just a few times. J is TRBJ2-1 and V is TRBV20-1; maybe TRBD1 (5 bases). V lost 0 bases and J lost 6, with 15 bases in between. This CDR3 spans 15 amino acids. Germline CDR1 is DFQATT and CDR2 is SNEGSKA (reference sequence). CDR3 sequence reads: CSAREGLVPGNEQFF. The CDR3 DNA sequence: TGCAGTGCTAGAGAGGGGCTGGTGCCGGGCAATGAGCAGTTCTTC.

The chain uses TRBV28 and TRBJ1-6; D uncertain. Trimming cost V 3 bases and J 8 bases, with 11 bases left between them. The CDR3 loop spans 14 amino acids. Germline assignment: CDR1 MDHEN and CDR2 SYDVKM. The CDR3 protein is CASSLIQAYSPLHF. In nucleotides, the CDR3 is TGTGCCAGCAGTTTGATACAAGCCTATTCACCCCTCCACTTT.

The chain carries TRBV12-3 or TRBV12-4 and TRBJ2-1; D might be TRBD1 (5 bases). This CDR3 has 14 residues. The V gene lost 10 bases and the J gene lost 0 bases, with 13 bases spanning the gap. The CDR3 loop reads CAIKWGSSYNEQFF. Written as DNA, the CDR3 is TGTGCCATTAAGTGGGGCAGCTCCTACAATGAGCAGTTCTTC.

This chain connects TRBV5-6 to TRBJ1-5; D unresolved. The CDR3 runs to 13 residues. Looked up from germline, CDR1 is SGHDT and CDR2 is YYEEEE. Trimming pared 0 bases from V and 7 bases from J, leaving 8 bases between. CDR3 sequence reads: CASSLGGKQPQHF. As DNA, the CDR3 is TGTGCCAGCAGCTTGGGAGGGAAACAGCCCCAGCATTTT.

This clonotype was counted a few times. The rearrangement joins TRBV27 to TRBJ2-4, with D unclear. The CDR3 consists of 13 residues. Trimming left V 0 bases short and J 7 bases short, with 7 bases between. CDR1 and CDR2 from the germline V gene are MNHEY and SMNVEV (reference sequence). As DNA, the CDR3 is TGTGCCAGCAGTTTATCCCCTGGGAACATTCAGTACTTC. This translates into CASSLSPGNIQYF.

This clonotype was found a few times. The V call is TRBV28, the J call TRBJ2-3; 12 bases are shared with TRBD2. The CDR3 loop spans 18 amino acids. Germline values: CDR1 MDHEN, CDR2 SYDVKM. V lost 4 bases to trimming and J lost 5 bases; unmatched junction nucleotides: 13. In DNA, the CDR3 is TGTGCCAGCAGTTCAACTTCGACTAGCGGGAGTGAAGTAGATACGCAGTATTTT. It translates to CASSSTSTSGSEVDTQYF.

The chain uses TRBV6-5 and TRBJ1-6; D uncertain. The length of the CDR3 is 15 residues. V lost 2 bases and J lost 6, with 11 bases in between. Germline lookup yields CDR1 MNHEY and CDR2 SVGAGI. The CDR3 region is CASSYMGMVNSPLHF. The CDR3 DNA follows: TGTGCCAGCAGTTACATGGGGATGGTTAATTCACCCCTCCACTTT.

There are a few counts of this clonotype. The chain links TRBV28 to TRBJ2-3, with D possibly being TRBD2 (6 bases). This CDR3 has 17 amino acids. Germline-derived CDR1 and CDR2 are MDHEN and SYDVKM. The germline V and J ends were trimmed by 3 bases and 0 bases, with 16 bases remaining between them. The CDR3 nucleotides are TGTGCCAGCAGTTTGTCCGGGGCGGGAATTAGCACAGATACGCAGTATTTT. This sequence encodes CASSLSGAGISTDTQYF.